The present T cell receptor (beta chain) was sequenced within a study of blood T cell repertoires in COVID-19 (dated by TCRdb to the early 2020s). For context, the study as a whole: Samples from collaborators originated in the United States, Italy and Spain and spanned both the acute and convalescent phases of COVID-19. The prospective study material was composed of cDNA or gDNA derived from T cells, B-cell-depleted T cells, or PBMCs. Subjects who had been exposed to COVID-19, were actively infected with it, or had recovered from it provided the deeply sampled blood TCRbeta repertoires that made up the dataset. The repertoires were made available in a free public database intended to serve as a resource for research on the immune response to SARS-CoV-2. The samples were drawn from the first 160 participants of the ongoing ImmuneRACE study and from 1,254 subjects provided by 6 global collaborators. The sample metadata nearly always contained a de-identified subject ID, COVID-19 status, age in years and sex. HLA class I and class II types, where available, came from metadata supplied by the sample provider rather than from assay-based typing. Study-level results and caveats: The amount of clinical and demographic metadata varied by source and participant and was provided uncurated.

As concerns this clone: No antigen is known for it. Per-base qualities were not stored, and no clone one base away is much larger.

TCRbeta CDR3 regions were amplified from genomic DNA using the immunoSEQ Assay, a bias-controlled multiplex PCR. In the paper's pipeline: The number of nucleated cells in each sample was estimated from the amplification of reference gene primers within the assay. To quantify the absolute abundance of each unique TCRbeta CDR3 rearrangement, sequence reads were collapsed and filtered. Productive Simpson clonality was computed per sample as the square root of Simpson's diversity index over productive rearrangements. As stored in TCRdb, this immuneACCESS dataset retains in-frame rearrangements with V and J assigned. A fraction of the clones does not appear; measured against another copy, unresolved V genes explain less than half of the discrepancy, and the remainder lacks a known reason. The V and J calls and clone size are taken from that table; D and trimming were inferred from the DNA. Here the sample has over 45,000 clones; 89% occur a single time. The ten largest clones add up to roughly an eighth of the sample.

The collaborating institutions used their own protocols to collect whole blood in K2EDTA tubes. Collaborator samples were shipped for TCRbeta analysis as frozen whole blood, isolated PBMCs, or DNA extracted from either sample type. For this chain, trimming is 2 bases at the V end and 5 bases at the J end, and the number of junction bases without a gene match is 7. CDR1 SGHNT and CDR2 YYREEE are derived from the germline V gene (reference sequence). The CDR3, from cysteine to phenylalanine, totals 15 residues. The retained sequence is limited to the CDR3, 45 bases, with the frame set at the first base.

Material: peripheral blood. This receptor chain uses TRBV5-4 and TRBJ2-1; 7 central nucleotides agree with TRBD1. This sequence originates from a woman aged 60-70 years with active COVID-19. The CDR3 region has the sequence CASSFWGQLDNEQFF. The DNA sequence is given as TGTGCCAGCAGCTTTTGGGGACAGCTAGACAATGAGCAGTTCTTC. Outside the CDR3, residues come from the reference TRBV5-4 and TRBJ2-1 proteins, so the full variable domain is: ETGVTQSPTHLIKTRGQQVTLRCSSQSGHNTVSWYQQALGQGPQFIFQYYREEENGRGNFPPRFSGLQFPNYSSELNVNALELDDSALYLCASSFWGQLDNEQFFGPGTRLTVL.